This T cell receptor (beta chain) emerged from a study of blood T cell repertoires in COVID-19. Looking at the study overall: The United States, Italy and Spain provided the acute and convalescent COVID-19 samples. Sources were T cells, B-cell-depleted T cells, or PBMCs; the material itself was cDNA or gDNA.

Enrolment of Seattle patients took place during active infection, and they were followed longitudinally. Per the study methods: Quantification of nucleated cells was approximated via reference gene primer amplification. Data came from immunoSEQ multiplex PCR; TCRdb stores just in-frame clones and leaves some out. Clone size and the V and J calls come from that table; the DNA yielded D and trimming. The sample contains around 140,000 clones, 84% of which appear only once. This sequence was found in a man in his thirties or forties with COVID-19, enrolled during active disease. The sequencing sample was made of peripheral blood.

CDR3 loop: CASSTPGQGITNYGYTF. In DNA form, the CDR3 reads TGTGCCAGTAGCACCCCGGGACAGGGGATTACTAACTATGGCTACACCTTC. The gene calls are TRBV19 and TRBJ1-2; 10 bases agree with TRBD1. With V trimmed by 6 bases and J by 0 bases, 10 bases remained unmatched. Germline loops: CDR1 LNHDA, CDR2 SQIVND (reference sequence). This CDR3 region has 17 residues.